A selection of T cell receptor beta chains follows, all from one sample in a study of blood T cell repertoires in COVID-19. Produced via immunoSEQ multiplex PCR; TCRdb's table is partial and in-frame only. Among 60,000 to 75,000 clones listed, 85% to 90% were seen once. The sequencing sample was made of peripheral blood. These receptors came from a human donor in a cohort sampled during active COVID-19. CDR3s include the opening cysteine and the closing phenylalanine or tryptophan. A D gene is named only where the DNA matches it firmly. Only part of the rows carry a size: once, few, many, or a class if the clone is expanded.

j_call | v_call | clone_size | d_call | cdr3_nt | cdr3_aa
TRBJ2-3 | TRBV10-2 | NA | TRBD2 | TGCGCCAGCAGCGCCCCCCCGGGAGGGAATACGCAGTATTTT | CASSAPPGGNTQYF
TRBJ2-5 | TRBV4-3 | NA | TRBD1 | TGCGCCAGCAGCCAAACCCTGACAGGGGGCTTAGAGACCCAGTACTTC | CASSQTLTGGLETQYF
TRBJ2-7 | TRBV7-8 | NA | NA | TGTGCCAGCAGCTTAGAGCCAGCGGCCTACGAGCAGTACTTC | CASSLEPAAYEQYF
TRBJ1-4 | TRBV6-5 | once | TRBD1 | TGTGCCAGCAGGGACAGGGGTGAAAAACTGTTTTTT | CASRDRGEKLFF
TRBJ2-7 | TRBV12-3/TRBV12-4 | NA | TRBD1 | TGTGCCAGCAGCCACGGACAGGGCTACGAGCAGTACTTC | CASSHGQGYEQYF
TRBJ1-1 | TRBV6-5 | once | TRBD1 | TGTGCCAGCAGCAGGGGGTGGAACACTGAAGCTTTCTTT | CASSRGWNTEAFF
TRBJ2-1 | TRBV12-5 | NA | NA | TGTGCTAGTGGCTCCAGTATCTATGAGCAGTTCTTC | CASGSSIYEQFF
TRBJ1-1 | TRBV9 | NA | NA | TGTGCCAGCAGCCCCCGAGGGCAGATTCGAAAGAACACTGAAGCTTTCTTT | CASSPRGQIRKNTEAFF
TRBJ2-5 | TRBV19 | NA | NA | TGTGCCAGTAGTATTTTTTTGGGGGGAGAGACCCAGTACTTC | CASSIFLGGETQYF
TRBJ2-7 | TRBV15 | NA | NA | TGTGCCACCTCGAGCCGAGCGGGTACCTACGAGCAGTACTTC | CATSSRAGTYEQYF
TRBJ1-1 | TRBV20-1 | NA | NA | TGCAGTGCTATACGGACAGAAGAAGCTTTCTTT | CSAIRTEEAFF
TRBJ2-1 | TRBV13 | NA | TRBD2 | TGTGCCACCGACCCTGCGGGAGTGGGCAATGAGCAGTTCTTC | CATDPAGVGNEQFF
TRBJ1-6 | TRBV2 | NA | NA | TGTGCCAGCAGTGTTACAGCCGGCAGGGGAAATTCACCCCTCCACTTT | CASSVTAGRGNSPLHF
TRBJ1-4 | TRBV19 | NA | NA | TGTGCCAGTAGCCGGGATAATGAAAAACTGTTTTTT | CASSRDNEKLFF
TRBJ2-1 | TRBV6-6 | NA | TRBD2 | TGTGCCAGCAGTTACAAGGGACTAGCCCCAAATGAGCAGTTCTTC | CASSYKGLAPNEQFF
TRBJ2-3 | TRBV2 | NA | NA | TGTGCCTCATCCAGGGCAGATACGCAGTATTTT | CASSRADTQYF
TRBJ1-3 | TRBV4-3 | NA | NA | TGCGCCAGCAGTCGCAACCGAGGGGGAACCGGAAACACCATATATTTT | CASSRNRGGTGNTIYF
TRBJ2-2 | TRBV9 | NA | TRBD2 | TGTGCCAGCAGCATGGGACTAGCGGGTTTGGGCACCGGGGAGCTGTTTTTT | CASSMGLAGLGTGELFF
TRBJ1-1 | TRBV7-3 | NA | NA | TGTGCCAGCAGCCCTCAGGCTTACACTGAAGCTTTCTTT | CASSPQAYTEAFF
TRBJ2-7 | TRBV19 | NA | TRBD1 | TGTGCCAGTAGTCTAGGACAGGGGATTATGTACGAGCAGTACTTC | CASSLGQGIMYEQYF
TRBJ1-5 | TRBV19 | NA | NA | TGTGCCAGTAGTATACCAGGAATTTTCAATCAGCCCCAGCATTTT | CASSIPGIFNQPQHF
TRBJ2-7 | TRBV3-1/TRBV3-2 | few | TRBD1 | TGTGCCAGCAGCCATCCCGGGACAGGGACCTACGAGCAGTACTTC | CASSHPGTGTYEQYF
TRBJ2-4 | TRBV4-3 | NA | TRBD2 | TGCGCCAGCAGCCCCATGGGGGGGATGGGGGGCATTCAGTACTTC | CASSPMGGMGGIQYF
TRBJ2-7 | TRBV7-6 | few | NA | TGTGCCAGCAGCTTAGAGGGAGAAAACTACGAGCAGTACTTC | CASSLEGENYEQYF
TRBJ2-5 | TRBV5-8 | NA | NA | TGTGCCAGCAGCTTGGGAGGCGCCCGCCAGACCCAGTACTTC | CASSLGGARQTQYF
TRBJ2-2 | TRBV11-2 | few | NA | TGTGCCAGCAGCTTAGATCCCGGGTATGACGGGGAGCTGTTTTTT | CASSLDPGYDGELFF
TRBJ2-7 | TRBV15 | NA | NA | TGTGCCACCAGCAGAGCTTCGGAGTACGGGAACGAGCAGTACTTC | CATSRASEYGNEQYF
TRBJ2-7 | TRBV6-5 | NA | TRBD2 | TGTGCCAGCAGGCCAGGAGGGACTAGAATTAACGAGCAGTACTTC | CASRPGGTRINEQYF
TRBJ1-5 | TRBV5-6 | NA | NA | TGTGCCAGCAGCCGAAGGGGTAGCAATCAGCCCCAGCATTTT | CASSRRGSNQPQHF
TRBJ2-1 | TRBV2 | NA | NA | TGTGCCAGCAGGGACAGCAATGAGCAGTTCTTC | CASRDSNEQFF
TRBJ2-7 | TRBV7-3 | NA | TRBD1 | TGTGCCAGCAGCTTAGGGACAGTTTTCCAGCAGTACTTC | CASSLGTVFQQYF
TRBJ2-3 | TRBV9 | NA | TRBD2 | TGTGCCAGCAGCCCCCACCCTAGCGGGGGAAACACAGATACGCAGTATTTT | CASSPHPSGGNTDTQYF
TRBJ2-7 | TRBV7-9 | NA | TRBD2 | TGTGCCGTCCCCGGGAGGCTGGACGAGCAGTACTTC | CAVPGRLDEQYF
TRBJ1-6 | TRBV7-2 | NA | TRBD1 | TGTGCCAGCAGCGTCCGACAGGGAGCAGGGTCACCCCTCCACTTT | CASSVRQGAGSPLHF
TRBJ1-1 | TRBV16 | NA | NA | TGTGCCAGCAGCCGGAGGGGATCCACTGAAGCTTTCTTT | CASSRRGSTEAFF